This is a list of T cell receptor beta chains from one sample in a study of beta chain features in type 1 diabetes. Libraries were prepared by immunoSEQ multiplex PCR; TCRdb keeps only in-frame clonotypes and omits some of them. The sample shows over 40,000 clones, 65% to 80% of them seen only once. Material for sequencing was Tregs from blood. These receptors were obtained from a man aged 30 to 39 with type 1 diabetes. Some clones in this sample may be carry-over from other donors' samples. CDR3s include the opening cysteine and the closing phenylalanine or tryptophan. Fields, in order: J gene, V gene, clone size, D gene, CDR3 DNA, CDR3 protein. The D gene is left open where the match is weak. Only some rows state a clone size, as once, few, many or a class for expanded clones.

>TRBJ1-2|TRBV6-5|few|.
TGTGCCAGCCGCCCAATGGCCTCCTCCTATGGCTACACCTTC
CASRPMASSYGYTF
>TRBJ2-1|TRBV6-5|.|.
TGTGCCAGCCGCCGACTCGGCCTCAATGAGCAGTTCTTC
CASRRLGLNEQFF
>TRBJ2-3|TRBV5-1|.|TRBD2
TGCGCCAGCAGCGCAACGGGACTAGCGGGGCTCACAGATACGCAGTATTTT
CASSATGLAGLTDTQYF
>TRBJ2-5|TRBV20-1|.|.
TGCAGTGCTAGACTAGCAGAGACCCAGTACTTC
CSARLAETQYF
>TRBJ1-2|TRBV29-1|once|.
TGCAGCGTTCAGGATGGCTACACCTTC
CSVQDGYTF
>TRBJ2-3|TRBV9|.|.
TGTGCCAGCAGCGTAGGAATCCGGAGCACAGATACGCAGTATTTT
CASSVGIRSTDTQYF
>TRBJ2-3|TRBV18|.|.
TGTGCCAGCTCACCCCGAAGGTCCGGGAAAGGCACAGATACGCAGTATTTT
CASSPRRSGKGTDTQYF
>TRBJ2-1|TRBV25-1|few|TRBD1
TGTGCCAGCAGTGAACTGGGACAGGGGGGGTACAATGAGCAGTTCTTC
CASSELGQGGYNEQFF
>TRBJ2-3|TRBV2|.|.
TGTGCCAGCAGGGAACTGGGGGGGGCCCAAGATACGCAGTATTTT
CASRELGGAQDTQYF
>TRBJ2-5|TRBV5-5|.|.
TGTGCCAGCAGCTTGCCCGCACGGGGGGCCGGAGAGACCCAGTACTTC
CASSLPARGAGETQYF
>TRBJ2-7|TRBV6-6|.|TRBD2
TGTGCCAGCAGTTACTCGAACAGCGGGGGATACGAGCAGTACTTC
CASSYSNSGGYEQYF
>TRBJ2-7|TRBV5-1|.|TRBD1
TGCGCCAGCAGCTTGGCAGGGACAGACTACGAGCAGTACTTC
CASSLAGTDYEQYF
>TRBJ1-1|TRBV30|once|TRBD1
TGTGCCTGGAGCCTCCCCTCGACAGGGGTCAACACTGAAGCTTTCTTT
CAWSLPSTGVNTEAFF
>TRBJ1-1|TRBV7-2|.|.
TGTGCCAGCAGCTTAGAGACAGGGAACACTGAAGCTTTCTTT
CASSLETGNTEAFF
>TRBJ1-2|TRBV7-2|.|TRBD1
TGTGCCAGCAGCTACCGGACAGGGCCTCATGGCTACACCTTC
CASSYRTGPHGYTF
>TRBJ2-2|TRBV4-2|few|TRBD2
TGTGCCAGCAGCCAAGTGAACGCGTTAGCGGGGGGGCCCGGGGAGCTGTTTTTT
CASSQVNALAGGPGELFF
>TRBJ1-1|TRBV30|.|.
TGTGCCTGGAGCGACAAGGGACATCTGAACACTGAAGCTTTCTTT
CAWSDKGHLNTEAFF
>TRBJ1-1|TRBV5-6|.|.
TGTGCCAGCAGCCGAGGTCCAGGGACAACTGAAGCTTTCTTT
CASSRGPGTTEAFF
>TRBJ2-1|TRBV29-1|few|.
TGCAGCGTCCTCTCCCCTAGAAATGAGCAGTTCTTC
CSVLSPRNEQFF
>TRBJ2-1|TRBV15|few|TRBD2
TGTGCCACCTCGGGAGGGGGGCTCAATGAGCAGTTCTTC
CATSGGGLNEQFF
>TRBJ2-1|TRBV11-3|.|.
TGTGCCAGCAGCTCCCTCGGGGGGCCAGACAATGAGCAGTTCTTC
CASSSLGGPDNEQFF
>TRBJ1-2|TRBV27|.|TRBD1
TGTGCCAGCAGTCCCGGGACAGGGGGCATGCGGGGCTACACCTTC
CASSPGTGGMRGYTF
>TRBJ2-5|TRBV5-1|.|TRBD2
TGCGCCAGCAGCTTAAAGTTGGCGGCGGGGGGAGAAGAGACCCAGTACTTC
CASSLKLAAGGEETQYF
>TRBJ2-2|TRBV5-4|.|TRBD2
TGTGCCAGCAGCCCCCGGGGGGGGGCTAACACCGGGGAGCTGTTTTTT
CASSPRGGANTGELFF
>TRBJ2-3|TRBV9|few|TRBD2
TGTGCCAGCAGCGTATCGACCGGGACTAGCGGTTTCCGAGATACGCAGTATTTT
CASSVSTGTSGFRDTQYF
>TRBJ1-5|TRBV7-2|medium-sized|.
TGTGCCAGCAGCTTAGTAGTGAGCAATCAGCCCCAGCATTTT
CASSLVVSNQPQHF
>TRBJ1-1|TRBV28|.|.
TGTGCCAGCAGTGTCCCAGGGGACACTGAAGCTTTCTTT
CASSVPGDTEAFF
>TRBJ2-7|TRBV12-2|.|.
TGTGCAAGTCGTTGGTACGGGGTGGCGGCCTCCTACGAGCAGTACTTC
CASRWYGVAASYEQYF
>TRBJ1-4|TRBV7-8|few|TRBD1
TGTGCCAGCCGGTGGGGGACAGGACTTATATTTAATGAAAAACTGTTTTTT
CASRWGTGLIFNEKLFF
>TRBJ1-6|TRBV30|.|TRBD1
TGTGCCCTAGGACAGGGGGAGTCCCCCCTCCACTTT
CALGQGESPLHF
>TRBJ2-4|TRBV6-6|.|.
TGTGCCAGCAGTACCAGGGCCCCCAAAAACATTCAGTACTTC
CASSTRAPKNIQYF
>TRBJ1-5|TRBV5-1|few|.
TGCGCCAGCAGCTTGGGGCAGGGACAGCCCCAGCATTTT
CASSLGQGQPQHF
>TRBJ1-2|TRBV6-1|.|.
TGTGCCAGTCGACTGGGAGTCTTCGGGGGCTACACCTTC
CASRLGVFGGYTF
>TRBJ2-3|TRBV10-3|.|TRBD2
TGTGCCATCAGTGGAGCGGGGGGAGCCACAGATACGCAGTATTTT
CAISGAGGATDTQYF
>TRBJ1-4|TRBV19|few|.
TGTACATTTACGGGAAAACTGTTTTTT
CTFTGKLFF
>TRBJ2-7|TRBV10-2|once|TRBD2
TGCGCCAGCAGTGAGCTGGTAGCGGGGCCCTACGAGCAGTACTTC
CASSELVAGPYEQYF
>TRBJ1-5|TRBV6-6|.|TRBD1
TGTGCCAGCAGTGACTCCGGGACAGGGAGCAATCAGCCCCAGCATTTT
CASSDSGTGSNQPQHF
>TRBJ2-7|TRBV5-1|.|.
TGCGCCAGCAGCCCGGAGTCCACCTACGAGCAGTACTTC
CASSPESTYEQYF
>TRBJ1-3|TRBV7-2|.|.
TGTGCCAGCAGCTCCCGAAGGGGGGGAAACACCATATATTTT
CASSSRRGGNTIYF
>TRBJ1-1|TRBV6-6|.|.
TGTGCCAGCAGGCACAGGACGGTCCCTGAAGCTTTCTTT
CASRHRTVPEAFF
>TRBJ1-2|TRBV2|.|.
TGTGCCAGCAGCACCCTGGGAGGGGCCTATGGCTACACCTTC
CASSTLGGAYGYTF
>TRBJ2-7|TRBV14|.|TRBD2
TGTGCCAGCACCCAGGGCGGACTCGCGGGGGGGCCGAATAGAGAGCAGTACTTC
CASTQGGLAGGPNREQYF
>TRBJ1-2|TRBV5-4|.|TRBD1
TGTGCCAGCAGCCAAGGACAGGGCTTCAACTATGGCTACACCTTC
CASSQGQGFNYGYTF
>TRBJ1-4|TRBV28|.|.
TGTGCCAGCACCCACGTGGGGGGAACTAATGAAAAACTGTTTTTT
CASTHVGGTNEKLFF
>TRBJ1-1|TRBV6-5|once|.
TGTGCCAGCAGTTACTCGACCGGGGAGGCTAACACTGAAGCTTTCTTT
CASSYSTGEANTEAFF
>TRBJ1-6|TRBV9|.|TRBD1
TGTGCCAGCAGCCGGGACAGGGTTAACTCCCCCCTCCACTTT
CASSRDRVNSPLHF
>TRBJ2-4|TRBV28|few|TRBD1
TGTGCCAGCAGCCGAGGACAGGGGACGCTCGGAAACATTCAGTACTTC
CASSRGQGTLGNIQYF
>TRBJ2-3|TRBV6-5|few|TRBD1
TGTGCCAGCAGTCCCCAGGGGGCGCCCGGAGATACGCAGTATTTT
CASSPQGAPGDTQYF
>TRBJ1-6|TRBV6-5|.|.
TGTGCCAGCAGTTATTACTATAATTCACCCCTCCACTTT
CASSYYYNSPLHF
>TRBJ1-4|TRBV29-1|few|TRBD1
TGCAGCGTTGAAGGGACAGGGGATAATGAAAAACTGTTTTTT
CSVEGTGDNEKLFF
>TRBJ2-5|TRBV2|.|TRBD2
TGTGCCAGCCGGCGGGGGGGCCAAGAGACCCAGTACTTC
CASRRGGQETQYF
>TRBJ1-2|TRBV30|.|.
TGTGCCTGGAAAACCAGTACCTTCTATGGCTACACCTTC
CAWKTSTFYGYTF
>TRBJ2-7|TRBV25-1|.|.
TGTGCCAGCAGTGGGAGGAGCAGGGGATCCTACGAGCAGTACTTC
CASSGRSRGSYEQYF
>TRBJ2-2|TRBV30|few|TRBD1
TGTGCCTTTAAACAGGGGAGAACCGGGGAGCTGTTTTTT
CAFKQGRTGELFF
>TRBJ2-3|TRBV6-5|.|.
TGTGCCAGCAGTTACGTAAGAGGCACAGATACGCAGTATTTT
CASSYVRGTDTQYF
>TRBJ2-3|TRBV6-1|.|TRBD1
TGTGCCAGCTCCCCGGGACAGGGGGGCACAGATACGCAGTATTTT
CASSPGQGGTDTQYF
>TRBJ1-1|TRBV5-1|.|.
TGCGCCAGCAGCTTGGATCCGGGAGGTGTAACTGAAGCTTTCTTT
CASSLDPGGVTEAFF
>TRBJ1-1|TRBV6-5|.|.
TGTGCCAGCAGTGAACAGTATGGTTTTCCTGAAGCTTTCTTT
CASSEQYGFPEAFF